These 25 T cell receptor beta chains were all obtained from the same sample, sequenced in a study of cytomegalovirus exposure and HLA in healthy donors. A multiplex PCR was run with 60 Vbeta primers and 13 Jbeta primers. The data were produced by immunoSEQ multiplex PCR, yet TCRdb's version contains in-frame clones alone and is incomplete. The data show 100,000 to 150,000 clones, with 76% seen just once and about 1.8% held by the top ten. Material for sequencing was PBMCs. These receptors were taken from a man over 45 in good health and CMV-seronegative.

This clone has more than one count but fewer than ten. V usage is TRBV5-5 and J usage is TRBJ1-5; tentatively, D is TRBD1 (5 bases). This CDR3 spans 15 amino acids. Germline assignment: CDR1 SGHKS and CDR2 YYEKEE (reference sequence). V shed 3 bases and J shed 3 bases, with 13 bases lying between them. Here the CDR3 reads CASSSWTGDNQPQHF. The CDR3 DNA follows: TGTGCCAGCAGCTCCTGGACGGGGGACAATCAGCCCCAGCATTTT.

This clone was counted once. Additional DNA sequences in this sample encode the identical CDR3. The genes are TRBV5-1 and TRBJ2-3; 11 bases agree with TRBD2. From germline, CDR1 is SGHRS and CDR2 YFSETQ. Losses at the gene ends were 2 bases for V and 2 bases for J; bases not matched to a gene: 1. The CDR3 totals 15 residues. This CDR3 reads CASSFSGGATDTQYF. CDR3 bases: TGCGCCAGCAGCTTTAGCGGGGGGGCCACAGATACGCAGTATTTT.

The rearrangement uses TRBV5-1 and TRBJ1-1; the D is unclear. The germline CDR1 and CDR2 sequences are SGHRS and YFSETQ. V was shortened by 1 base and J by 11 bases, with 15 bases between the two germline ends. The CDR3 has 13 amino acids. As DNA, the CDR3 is TGCGCCAGCAGCTTGAGTAGCGAGTCAGAGGCTTTCTTT. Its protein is CASSLSSESEAFF.

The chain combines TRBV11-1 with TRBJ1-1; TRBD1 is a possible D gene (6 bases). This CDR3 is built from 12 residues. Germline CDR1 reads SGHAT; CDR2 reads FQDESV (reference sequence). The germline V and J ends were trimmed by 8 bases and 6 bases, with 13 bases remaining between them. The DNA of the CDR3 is TGTGCCAGCGCCCCGGACAGTCCTGAAGCTTTCTTT. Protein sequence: CASAPDSPEAFF.

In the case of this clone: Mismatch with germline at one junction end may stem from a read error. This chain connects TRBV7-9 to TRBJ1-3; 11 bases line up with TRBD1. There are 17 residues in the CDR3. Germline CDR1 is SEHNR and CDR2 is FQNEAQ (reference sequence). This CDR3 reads CSSSLGQGASSGNTIYF. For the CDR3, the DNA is TGTTCCAGCAGCCTCGGACAGGGGGCAAGTTCTGGAAACACCATATATTTT.

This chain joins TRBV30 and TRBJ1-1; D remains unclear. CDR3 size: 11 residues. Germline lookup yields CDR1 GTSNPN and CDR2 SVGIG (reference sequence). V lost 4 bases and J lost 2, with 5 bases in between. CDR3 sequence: CAWNINTEAFF. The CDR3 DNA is TGTGCCTGGAACATTAACACTGAAGCTTTCTTT.

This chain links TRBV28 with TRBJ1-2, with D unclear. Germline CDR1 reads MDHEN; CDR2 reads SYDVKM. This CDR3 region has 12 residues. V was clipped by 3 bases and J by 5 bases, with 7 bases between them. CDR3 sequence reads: CASSFRGYGYTF. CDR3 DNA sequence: TGTGCCAGCAGTTTTAGAGGATATGGCTACACCTTC.

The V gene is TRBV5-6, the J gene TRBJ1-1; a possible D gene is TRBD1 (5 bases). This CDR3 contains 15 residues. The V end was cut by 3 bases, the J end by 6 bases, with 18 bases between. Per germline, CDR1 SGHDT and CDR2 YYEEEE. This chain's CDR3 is CASSSPSGLLAEAFF. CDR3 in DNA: TGTGCCAGCAGCTCACCGTCAGGGTTACTCGCTGAAGCTTTCTTT.

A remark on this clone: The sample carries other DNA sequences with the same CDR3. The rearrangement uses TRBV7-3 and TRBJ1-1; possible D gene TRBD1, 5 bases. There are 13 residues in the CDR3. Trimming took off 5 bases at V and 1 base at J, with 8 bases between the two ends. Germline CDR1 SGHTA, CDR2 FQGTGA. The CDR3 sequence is CASSVTGNTEAFF. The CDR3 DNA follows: TGTGCCAGCAGCGTTACAGGGAACACTGAAGCTTTCTTT.

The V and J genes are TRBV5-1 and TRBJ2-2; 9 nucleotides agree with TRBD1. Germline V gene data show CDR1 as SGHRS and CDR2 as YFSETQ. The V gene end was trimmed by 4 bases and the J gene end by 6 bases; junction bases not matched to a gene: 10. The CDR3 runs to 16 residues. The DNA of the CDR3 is TGCGCCAGCAGCACCCCAGGGGGACAGGGCCCCGGGGAGCTGTTTTTT. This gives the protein CASSTPGGQGPGELFF.

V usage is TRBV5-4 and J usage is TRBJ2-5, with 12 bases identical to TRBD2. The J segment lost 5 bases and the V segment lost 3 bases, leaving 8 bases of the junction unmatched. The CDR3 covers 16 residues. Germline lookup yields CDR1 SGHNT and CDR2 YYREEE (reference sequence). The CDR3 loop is CASSSRLAGAGETQYF. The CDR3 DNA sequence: TGTGCCAGCAGCTCCAGACTAGCGGGGGCAGGGGAGACCCAGTACTTC.

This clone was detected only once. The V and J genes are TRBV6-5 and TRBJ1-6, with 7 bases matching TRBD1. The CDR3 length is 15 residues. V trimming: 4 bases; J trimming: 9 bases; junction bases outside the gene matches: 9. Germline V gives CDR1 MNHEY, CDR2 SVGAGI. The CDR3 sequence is CASSSTGKRASPLHF. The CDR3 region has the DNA TGTGCCAGCAGTTCGACAGGGAAGAGGGCTTCACCCCTCCACTTT.

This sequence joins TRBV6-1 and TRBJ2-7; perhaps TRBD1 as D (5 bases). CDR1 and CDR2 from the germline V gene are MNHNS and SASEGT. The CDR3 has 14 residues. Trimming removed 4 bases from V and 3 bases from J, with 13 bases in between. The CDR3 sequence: CASSAATVVYEQYF. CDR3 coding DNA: TGTGCCAGCAGTGCCGCGACAGTTGTCTACGAGCAGTACTTC.

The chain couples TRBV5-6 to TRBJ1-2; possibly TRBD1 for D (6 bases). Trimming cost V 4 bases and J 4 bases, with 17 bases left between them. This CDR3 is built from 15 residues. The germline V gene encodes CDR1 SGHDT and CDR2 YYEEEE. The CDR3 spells CASSARDTYLYGYTF. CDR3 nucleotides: TGTGCCAGCAGCGCCCGGGACACCTACCTCTATGGCTACACCTTC.

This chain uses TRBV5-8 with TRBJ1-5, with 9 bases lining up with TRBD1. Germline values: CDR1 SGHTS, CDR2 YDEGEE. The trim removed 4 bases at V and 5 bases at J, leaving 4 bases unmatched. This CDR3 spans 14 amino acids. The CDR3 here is CASSRGQGYQPQHF. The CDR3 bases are TGTGCCAGCAGCCGGGGACAGGGCTATCAGCCCCAGCATTTT. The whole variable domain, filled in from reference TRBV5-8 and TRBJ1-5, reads EAGVTQSPTHLIKTRGQQATLRCSPISGHTSVYWYQQALGLGLQFLLWYDEGEERNRGNFPPRFSGRQFPNYSSELNVNALELEDSALYLCASSRGQGYQPQHFGDGTRLSIL.

CDR3 DNA: TGTGCCAGCAGTTCAGTAAGGGGTGTTAATGAAAAACTGTTTTTT. Its protein product is CASSSVRGVNEKLFF. The chain carries TRBV6-1 and TRBJ1-4, with TRBD1 as a possible D gene (5 bases). CDR1 is MNHNS and CDR2 is SASEGT in the germline V gene. The CDR3 runs 15 residues. The V end was cut by 5 bases, the J end by 4 bases, with 14 bases between.

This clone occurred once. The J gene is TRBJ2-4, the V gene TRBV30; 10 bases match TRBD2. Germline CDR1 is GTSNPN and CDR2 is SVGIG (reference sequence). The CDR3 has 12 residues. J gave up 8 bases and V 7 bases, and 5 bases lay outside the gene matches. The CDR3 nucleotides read TGTGCCTCTAGCGGGGGTGGGGACATTCAGTACTTC. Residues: CASSGGGDIQYF.

Here the CDR3 reads CASSFGTTLHYEQYF. CDR3 bases: TGTGCCAGCAGCTTTGGGACAACTTTACACTACGAGCAGTACTTC. The gene calls are TRBV7-9 and TRBJ2-5, with a tentative D call TRBD1 (6 bases). Judging by the DNA end, TRBJ2-7 fits better; the J call may be wrong. The CDR3 spans 15 residues. Germline-derived CDR1 and CDR2 are SEHNR and FQNEAQ (reference sequence).

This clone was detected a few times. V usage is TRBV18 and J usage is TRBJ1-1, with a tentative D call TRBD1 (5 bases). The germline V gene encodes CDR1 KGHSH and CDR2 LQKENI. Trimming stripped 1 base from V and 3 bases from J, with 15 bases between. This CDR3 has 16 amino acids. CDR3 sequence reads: CASSPRSQGGDTEAFF. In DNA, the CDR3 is TGTGCCAGCTCACCACGATCCCAGGGTGGGGACACTGAAGCTTTCTTT.

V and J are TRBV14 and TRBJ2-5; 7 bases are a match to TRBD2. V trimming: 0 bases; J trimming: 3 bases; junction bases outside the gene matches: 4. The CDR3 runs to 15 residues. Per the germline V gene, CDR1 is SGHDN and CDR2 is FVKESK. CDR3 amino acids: CASSQDPGGKETQYF. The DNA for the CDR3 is TGTGCCAGCAGCCAAGATCCGGGGGGTAAAGAGACCCAGTACTTC.

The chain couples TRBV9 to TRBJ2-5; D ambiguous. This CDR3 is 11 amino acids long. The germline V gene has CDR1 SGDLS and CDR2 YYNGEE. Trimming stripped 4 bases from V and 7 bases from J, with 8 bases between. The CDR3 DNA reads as TGTGCCAGCAGCACCGCAGGGACCCAGTACTTC. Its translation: CASSTAGTQYF.

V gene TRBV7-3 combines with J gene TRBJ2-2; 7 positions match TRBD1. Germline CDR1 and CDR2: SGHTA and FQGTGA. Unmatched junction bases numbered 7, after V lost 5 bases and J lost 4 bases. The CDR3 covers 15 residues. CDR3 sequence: CASSPRQGSTGELFF. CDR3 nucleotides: TGTGCCAGCAGCCCACGACAGGGTAGCACCGGGGAGCTGTTTTTT.

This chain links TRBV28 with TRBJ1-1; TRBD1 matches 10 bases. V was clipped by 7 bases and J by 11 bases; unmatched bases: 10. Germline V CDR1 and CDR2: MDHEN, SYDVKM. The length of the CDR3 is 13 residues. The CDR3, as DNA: TGTGCCAGCACCTGGACAGGGGGAAGGGGGGCTTTCTTT. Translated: CASTWTGGRGAFF.

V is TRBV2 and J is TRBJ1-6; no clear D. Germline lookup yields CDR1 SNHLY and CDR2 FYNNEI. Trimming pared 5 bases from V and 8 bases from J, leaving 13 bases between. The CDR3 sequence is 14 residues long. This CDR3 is CASSSGNGDSPLHF. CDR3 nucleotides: TGTGCCAGCAGTTCCGGGAACGGCGATTCACCCCTCCACTTT.

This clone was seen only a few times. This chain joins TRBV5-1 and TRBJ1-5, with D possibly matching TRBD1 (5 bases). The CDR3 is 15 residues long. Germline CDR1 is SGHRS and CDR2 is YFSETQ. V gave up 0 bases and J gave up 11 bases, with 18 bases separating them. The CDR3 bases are TGCGCCAGCAGCTTGGCCCCGGGGGGGGTTAATACCCAGCATTTT. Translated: CASSLAPGGVNTQHF.